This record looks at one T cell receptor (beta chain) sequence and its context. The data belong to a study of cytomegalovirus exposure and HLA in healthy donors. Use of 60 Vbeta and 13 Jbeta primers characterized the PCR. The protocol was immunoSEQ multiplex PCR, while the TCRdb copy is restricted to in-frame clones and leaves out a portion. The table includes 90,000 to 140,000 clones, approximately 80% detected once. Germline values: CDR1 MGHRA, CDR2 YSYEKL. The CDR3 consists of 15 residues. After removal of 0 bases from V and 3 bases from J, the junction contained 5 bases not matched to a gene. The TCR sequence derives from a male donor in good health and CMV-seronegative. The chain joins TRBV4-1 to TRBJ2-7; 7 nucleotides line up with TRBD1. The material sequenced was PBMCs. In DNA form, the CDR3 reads TGCGCCAGCAGCCAAGATCGTGGGACAGTCTACGAGCAGTACTTC. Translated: CASSQDRGTVYEQYF.